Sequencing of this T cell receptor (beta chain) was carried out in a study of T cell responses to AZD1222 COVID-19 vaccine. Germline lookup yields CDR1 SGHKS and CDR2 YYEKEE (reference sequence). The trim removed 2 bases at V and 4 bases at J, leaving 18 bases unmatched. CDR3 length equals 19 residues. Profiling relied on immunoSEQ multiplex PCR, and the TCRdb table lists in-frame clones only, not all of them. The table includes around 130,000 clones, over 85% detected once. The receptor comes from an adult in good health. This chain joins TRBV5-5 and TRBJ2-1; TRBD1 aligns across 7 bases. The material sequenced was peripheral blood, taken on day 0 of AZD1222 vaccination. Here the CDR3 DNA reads TGTGCCAGCAGCTTTGCAGGGCCACAGGGGTTGGGGCTTTACAATGAGCAGTTCTTC. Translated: CASSFAGPQGLGLYNEQFF.